Below, 9 T cell receptor beta chains from the same sample are listed, as sequenced in a study of somatic mutations in cytotoxic T cells in rheumatoid arthritis. Profiled with immunoSEQ multiplex PCR; TCRdb holds only in-frame clones, not every one. The sample yields about 10,000 clones, around 75% seen once. Material: CD8+ T cells sorted from blood. Receptors originate from a man aged 60 to 75 in good health.

The V and J genes are TRBV7-8 and TRBJ1-4, with D perhaps TRBD1 (6 bases). The germline gives CDR1 SGHVS, CDR2 FQNEAQ. This CDR3 is 14 amino acids long. V was pared by 5 bases and J by 3 bases, with 10 bases between. CDR3 bases: TGTGCCAGCAGCCCTCGGACAGCTAATGAAAAACTGTTTTTT. As protein: CASSPRTANEKLFF.

V gene TRBV7-6 combines with J gene TRBJ1-2; 9 bases are a match to TRBD1. J gave up 7 bases and V 5 bases, and 5 bases lay outside the gene matches. The germline gives CDR1 SGHVS, CDR2 FNYEAQ. The CDR3 is 13 amino acids. CDR3 nucleotides: TGTGCCAGCAGCCCCGGGGACAGGGCTGGCTACACCTTC. Amino acid sequence: CASSPGDRAGYTF.

The chain employs TRBV10-3 and TRBJ2-5, with 11 bases lining up with TRBD2. CDR1 is ENHRY, CDR2 SYGVKD, per germline. V was clipped by 4 bases and J by 5 bases; unmatched bases: 12. CDR3 length: 17 residues. Here the CDR3 DNA reads TGTGCCATCAGTGGGCGGCTAGCGGGAGGCCCGGAGGAGACCCAGTACTTC. Residues: CAISGRLAGGPEETQYF.

The chain couples TRBV25-1 to TRBJ1-1; no definite D call. Germline V CDR1 and CDR2: MGHDK, SYGVNS. The CDR3 runs to 15 residues. Trimming stripped 1 base from V and 3 bases from J, with 12 bases between. The CDR3 loop is CASSEFMGKDTEAFF. The DNA for the CDR3 is TGTGCCAGCAGTGAATTTATGGGGAAGGACACTGAAGCTTTCTTT.

This clone came up a few times. The V and J genes are TRBV15 and TRBJ1-5; 9 bases agree with TRBD1. The CDR3 has 16 residues. Germline V CDR1 and CDR2: LNHNV, YYDKDF (reference sequence). The J segment lost 6 bases and the V segment lost 0 bases, leaving 6 bases of the junction unmatched. Here the CDR3 DNA reads TGTGCCACCAGCAGAGAAACCGGGACAGGGTTTCAGCCCCAGCATTTT. Its translation is CATSRETGTGFQPQHF. The full variable domain, its missing parts supplied by reference TRBV15 and TRBJ1-5, is DAMVIQNPRYQVTQFGKPVTLSCSQTLNHNVMYWYQQKSSQAPKLLFHYYDKDFNNEADTPDNFQSRRPNTSFCFLDIRSPGLGDTAMYLCATSRETGTGFQPQHFGDGTRLSIL.

The chain combines TRBV11-2 with TRBJ1-2, with D hard to call. V dropped 5 bases and J dropped 4 bases, with 17 bases sitting between them. Germline V gives CDR1 SGHAT, CDR2 FQNNGV. The CDR3 is 15 residues long. The CDR3 reads CASSPPNSHAYGYTF. The CDR3, as DNA: TGTGCCAGCAGCCCACCGAACAGCCACGCCTATGGCTACACCTTC.

The chain joins TRBV28 to TRBJ2-3, with 10 bases fitting TRBD2. The CDR3 sequence is 17 residues long. CDR1 and CDR2 from the germline V gene are MDHEN and SYDVKM. The J segment lost 3 bases and the V segment lost 2 bases, leaving 8 bases of the junction unmatched. The CDR3 sequence: CASSLPASGRGTDTQYF. In DNA, the CDR3 is TGTGCCAGCAGTTTACCGGCTAGCGGGAGAGGTACAGATACGCAGTATTTT.

J is TRBJ1-1 and V is TRBV4-2; D remains ambiguous. This CDR3 comprises 13 residues. Between the trimmed V and J ends, which lost 1 base and 1 base, there was a span of 4 bases. Germline CDR1 is LGHNA and CDR2 is YNFKEQ. The CDR3 DNA reads as TGTGCCAGCAGCCAAGGGGAGAACACTGAAGCTTTCTTT. Protein sequence: CASSQGENTEAFF.

This chain connects TRBV27 to TRBJ2-6, with a weak D call TRBD1 (6 bases). The V end was cut by 6 bases, the J end by 3 bases, with 15 bases between. The CDR3 covers 16 residues. Per germline, CDR1 MNHEY and CDR2 SMNVEV (reference sequence). The CDR3 sequence: CASSSRQARGANVLTF. The CDR3 DNA sequence: TGTGCCAGCAGCTCCCGACAGGCGCGTGGGGCCAACGTCCTGACTTTC.